The T cell receptor beta chain described here comes from a study of T-cell reconstitution after alpha-beta-depleted transplantation in children. Germline CDR1 and CDR2: SGHDT and YYEEEE. V gave up 0 bases and J gave up 1 base, with 2 bases separating them. CDR3 length equals 13 residues. Using unique molecular identifiers, the investigators prepared the TCRbeta library. Using its own MiXCR run on the PCR reads, TCRdb lists one record per CDR3 protein. The sample lists 98,000 or so distinct CDR3 sequences, around 6.4% occurring once. Broader study findings: In patients about two months after transplant, alpha-beta T cells reportedly arose from several hundred expanded graft clones. It was surviving recipient T cells and thymic progenitors that gave some patients high TCRbeta diversity at day 60.

This clonotype was detected ten times or more. Its specificity is not known. The sample was PBMCs, mostly from graft donor cells, taken 360 days after TCRalphabeta/CD19-depleted stem cell transplant. V usage is TRBV5-6 and J usage is TRBJ1-3; the D is unclear. The TCR sequence derives from a male patient aged 2-15 years who had a stem cell transplant for acute lymphoblastic leukemia, so the T cells may come from the graft donor. The CDR3: CASSLDSGNTIYF. CDR3 nucleotides: TGTGCCAGCAGCTTGGATTCTGGAAACACCATATATTTT.